This is a list of T cell receptor beta chains from one sample in a study of early T cells in non-severe SARS-CoV-2 infection. One entry per CDR3 protein results from TCRdb running MiXCR on the 5' RACE reads. The repertoire holds 62,000 or so distinct CDR3 sequences, with more than 9% as singletons. The source material was whole blood. The receptors were sampled from an adult who was a healthcare worker with PCR-confirmed SARS-CoV-2 infection or an uninfected control (not recorded which). Each CDR3 is given with its conserved first and last residue. Fields, in order: V gene, J gene, CDR3 length, D gene, clone size, CDR3 protein, CDR3 DNA. D genes are given only for firm matches. Clone size, where shown, is once, few, many, or a class for clones that have expanded.

v_gene: TRBV20-1; j_gene: TRBJ2-3; len: 16; d_gene: -; abundance: many; CDR3aa: CSARDVRAGVPDTQYF; CDR3nt: TGCAGTGCTAGAGATGTAAGAGCAGGGGTCCCAGATACGCAGTATTTT
v_gene: TRBV5-5; j_gene: TRBJ1-2; len: 15; d_gene: -; abundance: many; CDR3aa: CASSYQQGASYGYTF; CDR3nt: TGTGCCAGCAGCTATCAACAGGGAGCGAGCTATGGCTACACCTTC
v_gene: TRBV5-1; j_gene: TRBJ2-1; len: 17; d_gene: -; abundance: -; CDR3aa: CASSLASTTQGFNEQFF; CDR3nt: TGCGCCAGCAGCTTGGCGAGTACGACGCAGGGTTTCAATGAGCAGTTCTTC
v_gene: TRBV3-1; j_gene: TRBJ2-2; len: 12; d_gene: -; abundance: few; CDR3aa: CASSSSAGELFF; CDR3nt: TGTGCCAGCAGTTCAAGTGCCGGGGAGCTGTTTTTT
v_gene: TRBV6-5; j_gene: TRBJ1-5; len: 14; d_gene: -; abundance: few; CDR3aa: CASSRNRSNQPQHF; CDR3nt: TGTGCCAGCAGTAGAAACAGGAGCAATCAGCCCCAGCATTTT
v_gene: TRBV9; j_gene: TRBJ1-1; len: 16; d_gene: -; abundance: -; CDR3aa: CASSVGGGTLNTEAFF; CDR3nt: TGTGCCAGCAGCGTAGGTGGCGGGACCTTAAACACTGAAGCTTTCTTT
v_gene: TRBV30; j_gene: TRBJ2-1; len: 13; d_gene: -; abundance: many; CDR3aa: CAWSISLYNEQFF; CDR3nt: TGTGCCTGGAGTATCAGCCTCTACAATGAGCAGTTCTTC
v_gene: TRBV28; j_gene: TRBJ2-5; len: 13; d_gene: -; abundance: many; CDR3aa: CASSLGALDTQYF; CDR3nt: TGTGCCAGCAGTTTAGGGGCCCTGGATACCCAGTACTTC
v_gene: TRBV10-3; j_gene: TRBJ2-3; len: 17; d_gene: -; abundance: many; CDR3aa: CAISGFTGAKITDTQYF; CDR3nt: TGTGCCATCAGTGGGTTTACGGGGGCAAAAATCACAGATACGCAGTATTTT
v_gene: TRBV29-1; j_gene: TRBJ2-4; len: 13; d_gene: -; abundance: -; CDR3aa: CSVPGTHEDIQYF; CDR3nt: TGCAGCGTTCCTGGGACCCACGAGGACATTCAGTACTTC
v_gene: TRBV11-2; j_gene: TRBJ2-3; len: 16; d_gene: TRBD2; abundance: many; CDR3aa: CASSLRASGFGDTQYF; CDR3nt: TGTGCCAGCAGCTTAAGGGCTAGCGGGTTCGGAGATACGCAGTATTTT
v_gene: TRBV10-3; j_gene: TRBJ1-1; len: 18; d_gene: -; abundance: many; CDR3aa: CAISESTIRPRGGPEAFF; CDR3nt: TGTGCCATCAGTGAGTCGACGATCCGGCCCAGAGGAGGACCTGAAGCTTTCTTT
v_gene: TRBV19; j_gene: TRBJ1-5; len: 16; d_gene: TRBD1; abundance: many; CDR3aa: CASSISGTGGRQPQHF; CDR3nt: TGTGCCAGTAGTATTTCCGGGACAGGGGGCCGGCAGCCCCAGCATTTT
v_gene: TRBV18; j_gene: TRBJ2-5; len: 14; d_gene: -; abundance: -; CDR3aa: CASSPDSTRETQYF; CDR3nt: TGTGCCAGCTCACCGGACAGTACCAGGGAGACCCAGTACTTC
v_gene: TRBV30; j_gene: TRBJ2-1; len: 16; d_gene: -; abundance: few; CDR3aa: CAWSPVWYSSYNEQFF; CDR3nt: TGTGCCTGGAGCCCCGTCTGGTACTCCTCCTACAATGAGCAGTTCTTC
v_gene: TRBV2; j_gene: TRBJ2-2; len: 16; d_gene: -; abundance: many; CDR3aa: CASSPGGRTGTGELFF; CDR3nt: TGTGCCAGCAGTCCGGGGGGCCGAACGGGCACCGGGGAGCTGTTTTTT